A single sample gave rise to the 10 T cell receptor beta chains below, sequenced in a study of CD8+ T cells in alopecia areata. Scientists pooled cutaneous lymph node cells and sorted them on CD4, CD8alpha, NKG2D, NKG2ACE and other markers. cDNA serving as the sequencing template came from extracted, reverse transcribed RNA. Clones were read by immunoSEQ multiplex PCR, and TCRdb kept only the in-frame ones, dropping some. Singletons are absent from the sample, which has about 270,000 clones. The sample was CD4+ T cells sorted from a lymph node. Every receptor here comes from a C3H/HeJ mouse with alopecia areata. The strain's MHC type: H2-k.

A few counts support this clone. Gene names and germline match the mouse. The CDR3 end falls 4 residues outside the read, so it is completed with the germline J gene. This chain links TRBV1 with TRBJ2-5; tentative D call: TRBD1 (5 bases). V was pared by 4 bases and J by 1 base, with 6 bases between. From germline, CDR1 is NSQYPW and CDR2 LRSPGD (reference sequence). The CDR3 contains 13 residues. The CDR3 bases that were read are TGCACCTGCAGTGGACAGCACCAAGAC. Translation gives CTCSGQHQD. The complete CDR3 reads CTCSGQHQDTQYF.

On this clone itself: The gene names here belong to mouse. The CDR3 spells CASSPNWGTNTGQLYF. The part of the CDR3 DNA that was read is TGTGCCAGCAGCCCCAACTGGGGGACAAACACCGGG. The J gene is TRBJ2-2, the V gene TRBV13-1; TRBD2 agrees at 8 bases. The read gets to within 4 residues of the CDR3 end, and the germline J gene fills in the rest. The CDR3 runs 16 residues. Losses at the gene ends were 5 bases for V and 0 bases for J; bases not matched to a gene: 6. The germline gives CDR1 NSHNY, CDR2 SYGAGN.

This clone was seen a few times. The germline and genes are mouse ones. The observed sequence ends 4 residues before the CDR3 terminus, with the missing tail filled in from the germline J gene. The chain carries TRBV31 and TRBJ2-5; 9 bases fit TRBD2. The germline V gene encodes CDR1 GKSSPN and CDR2 SITVG. The CDR3 loop spans 13 amino acids. V dropped 3 bases and J dropped 3; count of bases not matched to a gene: 1. The CDR3 loop reads CAWSWGGQDTQYF. CDR3 DNA, as far as it was read: TGTGCCTGGAGCTGGGGGGGGCAAGAC.

This clone has only a few counts. Here the gene names and germline are mouse. The read terminates 4 residues before the CDR3 end, so the remaining end is supplied by the germline J gene. The J gene is TRBJ2-5, the V gene TRBV19, with D uncertain. Per germline, CDR1 FNHDT and CDR2 SITEND (reference sequence). The CDR3 is 11 amino acids. The CDR3 reads CASSMWDTQYF. The part of the CDR3 DNA that was read is TGTGCCAGCAGTATGTGGGAC.

With respect to this clone: Any gene name here is a mouse gene name. Coverage ceases 4 residues before the CDR3 finishes, and the germline J gene fills in the end. The chain joins TRBV13-2 to TRBJ2-5; tentative D call: TRBD1 (6 bases). The V end lost 5 bases, the J end lost 2 bases, and 9 bases lay between the germline ends. Per germline, CDR1 NNHNN and CDR2 SYGAGS (reference sequence). This CDR3 is 13 amino acids long. The part of the CDR3 DNA that was read is TGTGCCAGCGGCGGACAGATCCAAGAC. Its translation: CASGGQIQD. The full-length CDR3 reads as CASGGQIQDTQYF.

In its sample, this clone was seen a few times. Germline and genes: mouse. The DNA ends 4 residues before the CDR3 does, and the rest of the CDR3 is filled in from the germline J gene. Different DNA sequences within this sample yield the same CDR3. This chain links TRBV5 with TRBJ2-1; D might be TRBD1 or TRBD2, each matching 6 bases. This CDR3 comprises 15 residues. Germline V gives CDR1 LGHNA, CDR2 YNLKQL (reference sequence). Trimming shortened V by 1 base and J by 0 bases, and 7 bases separated the two germline ends. This CDR3 reads CASSQGGPNYAEQFF. CDR3 bases read: TGTGCCAGCAGCCAAGGGGGGCCTAACTATGCT.

This clone turned up a few times. Mouse germline and gene names are used. The CDR3 end lies 4 residues beyond the end of the read and is filled in from the germline J gene. The chain recombines TRBV1 with TRBJ2-2; TRBD2 agrees at 8 bases. Germline CDR1 NSQYPW, CDR2 LRSPGD (reference sequence). The CDR3 is 17 residues long. Germline trimming cut 0 bases from V and 3 bases from J; bases unmatched to any gene: 6. CDR3 bases read: TGCACCTGCAGTGCAGATCCCGGGGGGGCGGACACCGGG. Its protein product is CTCSADPGGADTG. The whole CDR3 reads CTCSADPGGADTGQLYF.

In this sample, this clone turned up a few times. Gene names and germline refer to mouse. Coverage ceases 4 residues before the CDR3 finishes, and the germline J gene fills in the end. The V call is TRBV14, the J call TRBJ2-5, with D uncertain. The V gene lost 0 bases and the J gene lost 1 base, with 9 bases spanning the gap. This CDR3 spans 15 amino acids. Germline V gene lookup returns CDR1 SGHDT and CDR2 FRDEAV. CDR3 region: CASSFYVSDQDTQYF. Partial CDR3 DNA: TGTGCCAGCAGTTTCTACGTCAGCGACCAAGAC.

This clone was seen more than once but under ten times. Gene names are mouse gene names. From the germline J gene comes the end of the CDR3, since the read stops 4 residues before it. The gene calls are TRBV1 and TRBJ2-1, with D perhaps TRBD1 (6 bases). Germline V gene sequence: CDR1 NSQYPW, CDR2 LRSPGD (reference sequence). V gave up 0 bases and J gave up 0 bases, with 9 bases separating them. The CDR3 totals 16 residues. The part of the CDR3 DNA that was read is TGCACCTGCAGTGCAGACAGGGGATATAACTATGCT. Its translation: CTCSADRGYNYA. The full CDR3 reads CTCSADRGYNYAEQFF.

Concerning this clone: The genes are named according to mouse. The read gets to within 4 residues of the CDR3 end, and the germline J gene fills in the rest. The chain uses TRBV5 and TRBJ2-7; 10 bases match TRBD2. This CDR3 contains 15 residues. Germline V CDR1 and CDR2: LGHNA, YNLKQL (reference sequence). CDR3: CASSQGSGTGDEQYF. The sequenced part of the CDR3 DNA is TGTGCCAGCAGCCAAGGATCCGGGACTGGGGAT.